This is a list of T cell receptor beta chains from one sample in a study of chemoradiotherapy in HPV16-positive cancers. Assay used: immunoSEQ multiplex PCR; TCRdb lists only in-frame clones, some missing. The sample has 20,000 to 25,000 clones; over 85% are singletons. Here the sequenced sample was blood, taken from a patient who underwent chemoradiotherapy. These receptors were obtained from a human donor with HPV-associated anogenital cancer. Each CDR3 is given with its conserved first and last residue. Fields, in order: V gene, D gene, J gene, clone size, CDR3 protein, CDR3 DNA. The D gene is left open where the match is weak. The size field is filled for only some rows; it gives once, few, many or a size class.

V: TRBV7-9
D: -
J: TRBJ1-3
size: -
CDR3: CASSLDFAGAGNTIYF
DNA: TGTGCCAGCAGCTTAGATTTTGCAGGGGCTGGAAACACCATATATTTT

V: TRBV10-3
D: TRBD1
J: TRBJ1-2
size: -
CDR3: CAIGGQARGSTF
DNA: TGTGCCATCGGGGGACAGGCCCGCGGGAGCACCTTC

V: TRBV7-9
D: -
J: TRBJ1-2
size: -
CDR3: CASSLEAGGYTF
DNA: TGTGCCAGCAGCTTGGAGGCGGGTGGCTACACCTTC

V: TRBV2
D: -
J: TRBJ1-1
size: -
CDR3: CASTSGRNTEAFF
DNA: TGTGCCAGCACCTCTGGTCGGAACACTGAAGCTTTCTTT

V: TRBV27
D: TRBD1
J: TRBJ1-2
size: -
CDR3: CASSLSGRGLDPYGYTF
DNA: TGTGCCAGCAGTTTATCAGGCAGGGGGCTCGATCCCTATGGCTACACCTTC

V: TRBV2
D: TRBD2
J: TRBJ2-1
size: -
CDR3: CASSEPGLAGGNYNEQFF
DNA: TGTGCCAGCAGTGAACCGGGACTAGCGGGGGGAAACTACAATGAGCAGTTCTTC

V: TRBV18
D: -
J: TRBJ2-3
size: -
CDR3: CASSPKTGKDTDTQYF
DNA: TGTGCCAGCTCACCAAAAACGGGCAAAGACACAGATACGCAGTATTTT

V: TRBV23-1
D: TRBD1
J: TRBJ1-1
size: -
CDR3: CASSPSRQGRAFF
DNA: TGCGCCAGCAGTCCATCAAGACAGGGGAGAGCTTTCTTT

V: TRBV7-2
D: -
J: TRBJ2-4
size: -
CDR3: CASSLGDQNIQYF
DNA: TGTGCCAGCAGCTTAGGCGACCAAAACATTCAGTACTTC

V: TRBV5-1
D: TRBD2
J: TRBJ2-7
size: once
CDR3: CASSFERGVSEQYF
DNA: TGCGCCAGCAGCTTTGAGCGGGGGGTATCCGAGCAGTACTTC

V: TRBV19
D: -
J: TRBJ2-7
size: -
CDR3: CASSITALGQRSPYEQYF
DNA: TGTGCCAGTAGTATTACCGCCCTTGGACAGCGTTCACCCTACGAGCAGTACTTC

V: TRBV2
D: TRBD1
J: TRBJ2-5
size: -
CDR3: CASSWGQGYQETQYF
DNA: TGTGCCAGCAGTTGGGGACAGGGGTACCAAGAGACCCAGTACTTC

V: TRBV14
D: TRBD2
J: TRBJ2-6
size: -
CDR3: CASSQDSPRGGVLTF
DNA: TGTGCCAGCAGCCAAGATTCCCCCCGGGGGGGCGTCCTGACTTTC

V: TRBV15
D: -
J: TRBJ2-1
size: -
CDR3: CATSREVSSREQFF
DNA: TGTGCCACCAGCAGAGAAGTTAGTTCAAGGGAGCAGTTCTTC

V: TRBV7-3
D: TRBD1
J: TRBJ1-2
size: -
CDR3: CASSLDRGDYGYTF
DNA: TGTGCCAGCAGCTTGGACAGGGGAGACTATGGCTACACCTTC

V: TRBV6-5
D: TRBD1
J: TRBJ1-6
size: -
CDR3: CASSYRGTGHSPLHF
DNA: TGTGCCAGCAGTTACCGTGGGACAGGGCACTCACCCCTCCACTTT

V: TRBV25-1
D: TRBD1
J: TRBJ1-1
size: -
CDR3: CASSARQGRGNTEAFF
DNA: TGTGCCAGCAGTGCCCGACAGGGGCGGGGGAACACTGAAGCTTTCTTT

V: TRBV4-1
D: -
J: TRBJ2-3
size: -
CDR3: CASSQDLRPTTDTQYF
DNA: TGCGCCAGCAGCCAAGATCTAAGACCAACCACAGATACGCAGTATTTT

V: TRBV5-4
D: TRBD1
J: TRBJ1-2
size: -
CDR3: CASSLTGAAGNGYTF
DNA: TGTGCCAGCAGCTTAACAGGGGCGGCGGGGAATGGCTACACCTTC

V: TRBV6-5
D: -
J: TRBJ2-1
size: -
CDR3: CASSYGRGTEQFF
DNA: TGTGCCAGCAGTTATGGGAGGGGGACTGAGCAGTTCTTC

V: TRBV7-9
D: -
J: TRBJ2-3
size: -
CDR3: CASSTGLAVGGTDTQYF
DNA: TGTGCCAGCAGCACAGGGCTAGCGGTAGGAGGCACAGATACGCAGTATTTT

V: TRBV28
D: -
J: TRBJ1-3
size: -
CDR3: CASARSLSGNTIYF
DNA: TGTGCCAGCGCTAGGTCGCTCTCTGGAAACACCATATATTTT

V: TRBV2
D: -
J: TRBJ1-4
size: once
CDR3: CASSEKTGTNEKLFF
DNA: TGTGCCAGCAGCGAAAAGACAGGAACTAATGAAAAACTGTTTTTT

V: TRBV2
D: TRBD1
J: TRBJ2-5
size: once
CDR3: CASSERDSPYF
DNA: TGTGCCAGCAGTGAAAGGGACAGCCCGTACTTC

V: TRBV7-8
D: TRBD1
J: TRBJ2-5
size: once
CDR3: CASSPRTGGETQYF
DNA: TGTGCCAGCAGCCCGCGGACAGGGGGGGAGACCCAGTACTTC

V: TRBV11-3
D: -
J: TRBJ2-3
size: once
CDR3: CASSLEGSYTDTQYF
DNA: TGTGCCAGCAGCTTAGAAGGCTCCTACACAGATACGCAGTATTTT

V: TRBV2
D: -
J: TRBJ1-2
size: few
CDR3: CASSEGGVQGLYGYTF
DNA: TGTGCCAGCAGTGAAGGTGGGGTGCAGGGACTCTATGGCTACACCTTC

V: TRBV7-2
D: TRBD2
J: TRBJ2-5
size: -
CDR3: CASSTGTSPETQYF
DNA: TGTGCCAGCAGCACCGGGACTAGTCCGGAGACCCAGTACTTC

V: TRBV5-5
D: -
J: TRBJ1-1
size: once
CDR3: CASSFPGLTEAFF
DNA: TGTGCCAGCAGCTTCCCGGGCCTGACTGAAGCTTTCTTT

V: TRBV28
D: -
J: TRBJ1-1
size: -
CDR3: CASSLLTFRNTEAFF
DNA: TGTGCCAGCAGTTTATTGACATTTCGGAACACTGAAGCTTTCTTT

V: TRBV19
D: -
J: TRBJ1-5
size: -
CDR3: CASSITWGNQPQHF
DNA: TGTGCCAGTAGTATAACGTGGGGCAATCAGCCCCAGCATTTT

V: TRBV29-1
D: TRBD1
J: TRBJ2-3
size: -
CDR3: CSVESGQSDTQYF
DNA: TGCAGCGTTGAATCGGGACAGTCAGATACGCAGTATTTT

V: TRBV6-6
D: -
J: TRBJ1-4
size: once
CDR3: CASRFPEHGEKLFF
DNA: TGTGCCAGCAGATTCCCTGAACATGGTGAAAAACTGTTTTTT

V: TRBV5-1
D: -
J: TRBJ2-7
size: -
CDR3: CASSLGQNEQYF
DNA: TGCGCCAGCAGCCTTGGACAGAACGAGCAGTACTTC

V: TRBV19
D: TRBD1
J: TRBJ1-5
size: -
CDR3: CASRPRQGNQPQHF
DNA: TGTGCCAGTAGACCGAGACAGGGTAATCAGCCCCAGCATTTT

V: TRBV28
D: TRBD2
J: TRBJ2-2
size: -
CDR3: CASSSGGLNTGELFF
DNA: TGTGCCAGCAGCAGCGGGGGGCTAAACACCGGGGAGCTGTTTTTT

V: TRBV19
D: -
J: TRBJ1-4
size: few
CDR3: CASSFQPATNEKLFF
DNA: TGTGCCAGTAGCTTTCAGCCCGCAACTAATGAAAAACTGTTTTTT

V: TRBV9
D: TRBD2
J: TRBJ2-5
size: -
CDR3: CASSTLAGGPRETQYF
DNA: TGTGCCAGCAGCACCCTAGCGGGGGGGCCCAGAGAGACCCAGTACTTC

V: TRBV15
D: -
J: TRBJ1-2
size: -
CDR3: CATSREAREGYTF
DNA: TGTGCCACCAGCCGAGAGGCCCGGGAGGGCTACACCTTC

V: TRBV19
D: -
J: TRBJ1-5
size: -
CDR3: CASTPHPGNQPQHF
DNA: TGTGCCAGTACCCCACACCCGGGCAATCAGCCCCAGCATTTT

V: TRBV7-2
D: TRBD1
J: TRBJ2-2
size: once
CDR3: CASSLAQGFGELFF
DNA: TGTGCCAGCAGCTTAGCACAGGGGTTCGGGGAGCTGTTTTTT

V: TRBV7-2
D: -
J: TRBJ1-1
size: -
CDR3: CASSLGTATEAFF
DNA: TGTGCCAGCAGCCTCGGGACCGCGACTGAAGCTTTCTTT

V: TRBV6-1
D: TRBD1
J: TRBJ2-7
size: -
CDR3: CASSEFQGVNSEQYF
DNA: TGTGCCAGCAGTGAATTTCAGGGGGTCAACTCCGAGCAGTACTTC

V: TRBV10-3
D: -
J: TRBJ1-1
size: -
CDR3: CAIRQGGTEAFF
DNA: TGTGCCATCAGGCAAGGGGGGACTGAAGCTTTCTTT

V: TRBV6-1
D: -
J: TRBJ2-5
size: once
CDR3: CASSVQETQYF
DNA: TGTGCCAGCAGTGTACAAGAGACCCAGTACTTC

V: TRBV7-8
D: -
J: TRBJ2-7
size: once
CDR3: CASSLRGRSYEQYF
DNA: TGTGCCAGCAGCTTACGCGGACGGTCCTACGAGCAGTACTTC

V: TRBV4-2
D: TRBD2
J: TRBJ2-3
size: -
CDR3: CASSQSSGAGRADTQYF
DNA: TGTGCCAGCAGCCAAAGCAGCGGGGCCGGCCGGGCAGATACGCAGTATTTT

V: TRBV11-2
D: -
J: TRBJ1-6
size: -
CDR3: CASSQTGYSPLHF
DNA: TGTGCCAGCAGTCAAACAGGGTACTCACCCCTCCACTTT

V: TRBV20-1
D: -
J: TRBJ2-1
size: -
CDR3: CSASDYNEQFF
DNA: TGCAGTGCCTCTGACTACAATGAGCAGTTCTTC

V: TRBV5-1
D: -
J: TRBJ2-1
size: -
CDR3: CASSSGPTGNNEQFF
DNA: TGCGCCAGCAGCTCGGGGCCCACAGGGAACAATGAGCAGTTCTTC

V: TRBV7-2
D: -
J: TRBJ2-2
size: -
CDR3: CASSLATTDTGELFF
DNA: TGTGCCAGCAGCTTAGCAACTACGGACACCGGGGAGCTGTTTTTT

V: TRBV5-6
D: TRBD2
J: TRBJ2-3
size: -
CDR3: CASSLDRAGDWDTQYF
DNA: TGTGCCAGCAGCTTGGACCGAGCGGGGGATTGGGATACGCAGTATTTT

V: TRBV19
D: -
J: TRBJ1-2
size: -
CDR3: CASSPRNFNYGYTF
DNA: TGTGCCAGTAGTCCCCGGAACTTTAACTATGGCTACACCTTC

V: TRBV5-1
D: -
J: TRBJ1-1
size: -
CDR3: CASSLGGSPTEAFF
DNA: TGCGCCAGCAGCTTGGGCGGGAGCCCCACTGAAGCTTTCTTT

V: TRBV5-1
D: -
J: TRBJ2-2
size: once
CDR3: CASSLAGRGHTGELFF
DNA: TGCGCCAGCAGCTTGGCCGGGAGGGGGCACACCGGGGAGCTGTTTTTT

V: TRBV5-4
D: TRBD2
J: TRBJ2-3
size: -
CDR3: CASSLGGGEPDTQYF
DNA: TGTGCCAGCAGCTTGGGCGGGGGGGAGCCAGATACGCAGTATTTT

V: TRBV7-2
D: -
J: TRBJ1-4
size: -
CDR3: CASRSGTQAPTNEKLFF
DNA: TGTGCCAGCAGATCGGGCACGCAGGCACCAACTAATGAAAAACTGTTTTTT

V: TRBV5-6
D: -
J: TRBJ2-2
size: -
CDR3: CASSLQGRTGELFF
DNA: TGTGCCAGCAGCTTACAGGGTAGGACCGGGGAGCTGTTTTTT

V: TRBV14
D: -
J: TRBJ2-7
size: -
CDR3: CASSERVGAVYEQYF
DNA: TGTGCCAGCAGCGAAAGGGTGGGGGCAGTCTACGAGCAGTACTTC

V: TRBV7-9
D: TRBD1
J: TRBJ1-3
size: -
CDR3: CASSSWDSSGNTIYF
DNA: TGTGCCAGCAGCTCGTGGGACAGCTCTGGAAACACCATATATTTT